This T cell receptor (beta chain) comes out of a study of blood T cell repertoires in COVID-19. Overall study: COVID-19 samples, acute and convalescent, were from the United States, Italy and Spain. T cells, B-cell-depleted T cells, or PBMCs supplied cDNA or gDNA.

The germline V gene encodes CDR1 SNHLY and CDR2 FYNNEI. The germline V and J ends were trimmed by 9 bases and 7 bases, with 13 bases remaining between them. This CDR3 spans 11 amino acids. Original analysis: By means of reference gene primer amplification, nucleated cell counts were estimated. Method: immunoSEQ multiplex PCR; TCRdb's copy keeps in-frame clones and lacks some. V and J calls and clone size are given by that table; D and trimming were obtained from the DNA. The table has some 210,000 clones, 80% to 90% seen once; the top ten hold approximately 8%. The TCR comes from a woman between 50 and 59 years old with active or convalescent COVID-19. Specimen: peripheral blood. The chain uses TRBV2 and TRBJ2-7, with TRBD1 as a possible D gene (5 bases). In nucleotides, the CDR3 is TGTGCCAGGGTGGGGCAGACTGAGCAGTACTTC. Translated, it gives CARVGQTEQYF.